This TCR beta chain was sequenced for a study of cytomegalovirus exposure and HLA in healthy donors. On this clone: Its antigen is as yet unknown.

With 60 Vbeta and 13 Jbeta primers, the PCR was carried out. TCRdb's table, derived via immunoSEQ multiplex PCR, lists solely in-frame clones and lacks some. The data include approximately 80,000 clones; the top ten clones carry 1.1%. Germline CDR1 ENHRY, CDR2 SYGVKD. The CDR3 extends over 13 amino acids. The J segment lost 5 bases and the V segment lost 8 bases, leaving 7 bases of the junction unmatched. Study-level points and caveats: A link between a missense DCLRE1C variant and TCR beta V- and J-gene trimming emerged from a later analysis. Sequencing likely generated an artifact that appeared as a cluster of highly shared sequence variants.

The chain joins TRBV10-3 to TRBJ1-2; 8 bases are a match to TRBD1. The receptor comes from a woman aged 25 to 39 in good health and CMV-seronegative. Sequencing was carried out using PBMCs. The CDR3 nucleotides are TGTGCCATCCGGACAGGGCTCAATTATGGCTACACCTTC. The encoded protein is CAIRTGLNYGYTF.